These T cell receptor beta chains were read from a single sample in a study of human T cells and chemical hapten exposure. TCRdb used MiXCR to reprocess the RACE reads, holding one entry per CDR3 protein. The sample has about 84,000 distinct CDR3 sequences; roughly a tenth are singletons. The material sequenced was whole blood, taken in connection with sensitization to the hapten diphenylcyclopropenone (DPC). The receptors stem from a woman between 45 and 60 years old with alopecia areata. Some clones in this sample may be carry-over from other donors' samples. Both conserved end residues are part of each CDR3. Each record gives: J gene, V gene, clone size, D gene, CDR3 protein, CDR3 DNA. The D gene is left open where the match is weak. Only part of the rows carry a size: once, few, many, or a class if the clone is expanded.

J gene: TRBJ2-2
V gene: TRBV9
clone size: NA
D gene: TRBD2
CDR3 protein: CASSPRGDDAGELFF
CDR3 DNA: TGTGCCAGCAGCCCCCGGGGGGATGACGCCGGGGAGCTGTTTTTT

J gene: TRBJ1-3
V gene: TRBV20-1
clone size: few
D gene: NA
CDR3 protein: CSASRISGNTIYF
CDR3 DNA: TGCAGTGCTAGTAGGATCTCTGGAAACACCATATATTTT

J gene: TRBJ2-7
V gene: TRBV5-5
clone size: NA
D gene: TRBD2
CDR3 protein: CASSSTAGGYEQYF
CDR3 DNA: TGTGCCAGCAGCTCAACTGCGGGGGGCTACGAGCAGTACTTC

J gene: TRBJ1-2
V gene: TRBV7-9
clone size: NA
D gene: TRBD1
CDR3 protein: CASSENRGQGYTF
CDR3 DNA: TGTGCCAGCAGCGAGAACAGGGGGCAAGGCTACACCTTC

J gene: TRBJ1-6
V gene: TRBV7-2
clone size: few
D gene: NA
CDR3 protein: CASSHGGHSYNSPLHF
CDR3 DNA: TGTGCCAGCAGCCATGGCGGACACTCCTATAATTCACCCCTCCACTTT

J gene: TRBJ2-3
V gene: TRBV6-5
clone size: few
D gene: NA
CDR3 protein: CASSRRPLNWDTQYF
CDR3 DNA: TGTGCCAGCAGCCGAAGGCCCCTAAACTGGGATACGCAGTATTTT

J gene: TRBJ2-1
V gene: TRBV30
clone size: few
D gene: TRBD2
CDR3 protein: CAWRDSGRADEQFF
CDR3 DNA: TGTGCCTGGAGGGATAGCGGGAGGGCCGATGAGCAGTTCTTC

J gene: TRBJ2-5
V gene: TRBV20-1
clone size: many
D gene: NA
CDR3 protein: CSAAFRLTGQETQYF
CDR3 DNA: TGCAGTGCGGCTTTCCGGTTAACGGGCCAAGAGACCCAGTACTTC

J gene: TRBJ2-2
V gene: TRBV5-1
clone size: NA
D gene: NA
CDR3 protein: CASSPQSGGELFF
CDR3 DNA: TGCGCCAGCAGTCCACAGAGTGGCGGGGAGCTGTTTTTT

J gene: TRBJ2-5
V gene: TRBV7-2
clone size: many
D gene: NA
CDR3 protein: CASSLSSTQETQYF
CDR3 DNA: TGTGCCAGCAGCTTGTCCAGCACCCAAGAGACCCAGTACTTC

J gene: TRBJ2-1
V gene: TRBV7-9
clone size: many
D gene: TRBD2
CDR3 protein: CASSATSGRNNEQFF
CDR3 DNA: TGTGCCAGCAGTGCGACTAGCGGGAGAAACAATGAGCAGTTCTTC

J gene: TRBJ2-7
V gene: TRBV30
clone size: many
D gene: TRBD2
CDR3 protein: CAWSEAGVTYEQYF
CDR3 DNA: TGTGCCTGGAGCGAAGCGGGAGTGACTTACGAGCAGTACTTC

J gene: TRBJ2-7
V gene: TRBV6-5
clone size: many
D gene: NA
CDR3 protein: CASSSTGASHEQYF
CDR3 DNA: TGTGCCAGCAGTTCCACGGGAGCTTCTCACGAGCAGTACTTC

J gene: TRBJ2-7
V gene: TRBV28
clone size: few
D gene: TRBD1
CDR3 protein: CASSLTGVSYEQYF
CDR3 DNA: TGTGCCAGCAGTTTAACAGGGGTCTCCTACGAGCAGTACTTC

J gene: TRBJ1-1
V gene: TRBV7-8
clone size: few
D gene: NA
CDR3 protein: CASSSQLIGTEAFF
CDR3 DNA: TGTGCCAGCAGCTCCCAGTTGATCGGGACTGAAGCTTTCTTT

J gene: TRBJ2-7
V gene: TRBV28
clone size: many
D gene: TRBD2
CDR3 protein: CASSTPRTSSEQYF
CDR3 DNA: TGTGCCAGCAGTACCCCCCGGACTAGTTCCGAGCAGTACTTC

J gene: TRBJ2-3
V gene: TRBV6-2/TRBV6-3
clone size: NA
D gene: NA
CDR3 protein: CASSYFRGRPTDTQYF
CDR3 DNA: TGTGCCAGCAGTTACTTCCGGGGCAGGCCCACAGATACGCAGTATTTT

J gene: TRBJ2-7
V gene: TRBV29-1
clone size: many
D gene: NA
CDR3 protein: CSVEGTPYEQYF
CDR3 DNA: TGCAGCGTTGAGGGGACACCATACGAGCAGTACTTC

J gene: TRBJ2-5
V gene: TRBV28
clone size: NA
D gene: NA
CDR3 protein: CASSSPGGGETQYF
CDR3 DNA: TGTGCCAGCAGTTCGCCCGGGGGAGGAGAGACCCAGTACTTC

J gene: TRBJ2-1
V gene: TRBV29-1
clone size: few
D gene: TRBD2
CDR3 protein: CSVAGTSGNEQFF
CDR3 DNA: TGCAGCGTTGCCGGGACTAGCGGGAACGAGCAGTTCTTC

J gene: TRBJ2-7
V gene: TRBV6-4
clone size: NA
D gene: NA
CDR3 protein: CASSSDREGEQYF
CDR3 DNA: TGTGCCAGCAGTTCGGACAGAGAGGGCGAGCAGTACTTC

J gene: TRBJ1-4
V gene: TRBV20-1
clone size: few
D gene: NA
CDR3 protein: CSARLQATNEKLFF
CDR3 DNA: TGCAGTGCTAGATTACAGGCAACTAATGAAAAACTGTTTTTT

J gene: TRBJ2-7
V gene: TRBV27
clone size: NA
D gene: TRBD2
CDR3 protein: CASSLGLAGGHDEQYF
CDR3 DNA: TGTGCCAGCAGTTTGGGACTAGCGGGAGGTCATGACGAGCAGTACTTC

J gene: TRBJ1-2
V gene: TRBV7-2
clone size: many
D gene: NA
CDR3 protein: CASSLEQGSFYGYTF
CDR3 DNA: TGTGCCAGCAGCTTAGAGCAGGGCTCCTTCTATGGCTACACCTTC

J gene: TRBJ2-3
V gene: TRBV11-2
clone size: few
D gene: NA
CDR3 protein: CASSLDLATDTQYF
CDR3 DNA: TGTGCCAGCAGCTTAGATCTGGCCACAGATACGCAGTATTTT

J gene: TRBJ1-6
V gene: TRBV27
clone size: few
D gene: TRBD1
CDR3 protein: CASRYDRGLDMSSYNSPLHF
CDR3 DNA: TGTGCCAGCAGATACGACAGGGGGCTCGACATGAGCTCCTATAATTCACCCCTCCACTTT

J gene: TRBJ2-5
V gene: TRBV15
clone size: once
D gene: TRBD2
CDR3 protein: CATSRSLAGGEVQETQYF
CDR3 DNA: TGTGCCACCAGCAGATCTCTAGCGGGAGGGGAAGTCCAAGAGACCCAGTACTTC

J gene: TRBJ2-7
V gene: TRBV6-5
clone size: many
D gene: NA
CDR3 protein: CASSYTGTGLNEQYF
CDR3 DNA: TGTGCCAGCAGTTACACGGGGACTGGCTTGAACGAGCAGTACTTC

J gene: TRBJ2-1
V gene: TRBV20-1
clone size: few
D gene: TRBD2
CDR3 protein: CSARGLSSGRSYNEQFF
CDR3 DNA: TGCAGTGCTAGGGGCCTCTCTAGCGGCCGCTCCTACAATGAGCAGTTCTTC

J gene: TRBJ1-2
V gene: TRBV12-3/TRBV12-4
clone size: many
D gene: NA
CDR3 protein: CASSPRRVGSGYTF
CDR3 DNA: TGTGCCAGCAGCCCGCGCCGGGTAGGGAGTGGCTACACCTTC

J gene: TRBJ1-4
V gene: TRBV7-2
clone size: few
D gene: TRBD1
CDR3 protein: CASSPGGAVEKLFF
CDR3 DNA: TGTGCCAGCAGCCCAGGGGGCGCGGTCGAAAAACTGTTTTTT